This T cell receptor (beta chain) is drawn from a study of blood T cell repertoires in COVID-19. Looking at the study overall: There were acute and convalescent COVID-19 samples, and they came from the United States, Italy and Spain. From T cells, B-cell-depleted T cells, or PBMCs came the material, which was cDNA or gDNA.

Repertoires were generated with immunoSEQ multiplex PCR, while TCRdb's copy carries only in-frame clones and drops some. The sample has about 270,000 clones, more than 80% seen once. The study recruited people aged 18 to 89 years across about 25 US areas. In assigning cohorts, the study relied on participant-reported clinical history. The TCR sequence derives from a woman under 40 with acute COVID-19. Sequencing was done on a sample of PBMCs or T cells enriched from blood (not recorded which).

CDR3 in amino acids: CASSLQGPAGVREQYF. For the CDR3, the DNA is TGTGCCAGCAGCCTTCAGGGACCAGCGGGAGTGAGGGAGCAGTACTTC. This chain joins TRBV27 and TRBJ2-7, with TRBD2 identical over 8 bases. Germline V gives CDR1 MNHEY, CDR2 SMNVEV (reference sequence). With V trimmed by 6 bases and J by 7 bases, 17 bases remained unmatched. This CDR3 has 16 amino acids.